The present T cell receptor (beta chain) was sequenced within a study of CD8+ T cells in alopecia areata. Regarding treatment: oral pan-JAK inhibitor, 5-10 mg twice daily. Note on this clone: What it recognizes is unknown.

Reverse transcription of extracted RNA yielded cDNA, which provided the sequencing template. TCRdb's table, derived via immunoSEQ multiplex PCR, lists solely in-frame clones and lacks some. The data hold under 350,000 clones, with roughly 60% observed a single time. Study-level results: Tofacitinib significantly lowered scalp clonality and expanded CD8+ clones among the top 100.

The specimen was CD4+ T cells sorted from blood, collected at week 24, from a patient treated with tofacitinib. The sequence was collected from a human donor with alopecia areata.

The CDR3 DNA sequence: TGTGCCAGCAGCTTGTCAGAGACAGGTTGGGGTTTGGAAGCTTTCTTT. As protein: CASSLSETGWGLEAFF. The gene calls are TRBV5-4 and TRBJ1-1, with D tentatively TRBD1 (6 bases). Germline lookup yields CDR1 SGHNT and CDR2 YYREEE (reference sequence). This CDR3 has 16 residues. Trimming shortened V by 1 base and J by 8 bases, and 21 bases separated the two germline ends.